The rows below give T cell receptor beta chains drawn from one sample of a study of Ad26.COV2.S vaccination and SARS-CoV-2 variants. Only in-frame clones appear in the TCRdb table, and some are missing; sequencing was by immunoSEQ multiplex PCR. This table has around 450,000 clones, 90% appearing once. The material was peripheral blood, obtained in a trial of Ad26.COV2.S vaccine versus placebo. Receptors originate from a person between 18 and 65 years old who received the Ad26.COV2.S COVID-19 vaccine or a placebo. Both conserved end residues are part of each CDR3. D genes are given only for firm matches. Clone size, where shown, is once, few, many, or a class for clones that have expanded.

TRBV6-5	.	TRBJ1-3	TRBD1	TGTGCCAGCAGACGGACAGGAGGAAACACCATATATTTT	CASRRTGGNTIYF
TRBV6-1	.	TRBJ1-1	.	TGTGCCAGCAGTGCTAAAGGTATCGGTATGGGCACTGAAGCTTTCTTT	CASSAKGIGMGTEAFF
TRBV28	.	TRBJ2-7	TRBD1	TGTGCCAGCAGTCCCTGGACAGGGGGGAGAGAGCAGTACTTC	CASSPWTGGREQYF
TRBV4-2	.	TRBJ2-5	.	TGTGCCAGCAGCCAAGACGGACAGCAAGAGACCCAGTACTTC	CASSQDGQQETQYF
TRBV30	.	TRBJ2-5	TRBD1	TGTGCCTGGATAGAAGGGGGCGTCGGAGAGACCCAGTACTTC	CAWIEGGVGETQYF
TRBV5-4	.	TRBJ2-7	.	TGTGCCAGCAGCTCGCCCGGGACGGCGGGTTTACAGCAGTACTTC	CASSSPGTAGLQQYF
TRBV10-3	.	TRBJ2-3	TRBD2	TGTGCCATCAAGAACAGCGGGGGTGCTAGCACAGATACGCAGTATTTT	CAIKNSGGASTDTQYF
TRBV29-1	.	TRBJ2-3	TRBD2	TGCAGCGTTGATTTAGCGGGAGGTCACGGAGATACGCAGTATTTT	CSVDLAGGHGDTQYF
TRBV29-1	.	TRBJ2-7	TRBD1	TGCAGCGTTGGACAGGGGGGCTACTACGAGCAGTACTTC	CSVGQGGYYEQYF
TRBV28	many	TRBJ2-1	.	TGTGCCAGCAGTTTAGACAATGAGCAGTTCTTC	CASSLDNEQFF
TRBV3-1/TRBV3-2	.	TRBJ1-6	.	TGTGCCAGCAGCCAACGATTCTTACCTCCGGGGGGAGGTGGCAATTCACCCCTCCACTTT	CASSQRFLPPGGGGNSPLHF
TRBV7-2	few	TRBJ2-4	.	TGTGCCAGCAGCCGTGGGGGAGCCAAAAACATTCAGTACTTC	CASSRGGAKNIQYF
TRBV6-2/TRBV6-3	medium-sized	TRBJ2-2	TRBD2	TGTGCCAGCAGTCTAGCGGACACCGGGGAGCTGTTTTTT	CASSLADTGELFF
TRBV28	.	TRBJ2-3	TRBD1	TGTGCCAGCAGTCCCAATTCCGGGACAGGGCAGAAGTGGGGTACGCAGTATTTT	CASSPNSGTGQKWGTQYF
TRBV3-1/TRBV3-2	few	TRBJ1-3	.	TGTGCCAGCAGCCAAGACGGAGACTCTGGAAACACCATATATTTT	CASSQDGDSGNTIYF
TRBV14	.	TRBJ1-1	TRBD1	TGTGCCAGCAGATCAGGGGGAGGAAGAAACACTGAAGCTTTCTTT	CASRSGGGRNTEAFF
TRBV19	.	TRBJ2-5	TRBD1	TGTGCTTCCAAGCAGGGGGAACAAGAGACCCAGTACTTC	CASKQGEQETQYF
TRBV6-2/TRBV6-3	.	TRBJ1-3	.	TGTGCCAGCAGCCGCGTCCGGAACACCATATATTTT	CASSRVRNTIYF
TRBV7-9	.	TRBJ2-3	.	TGTGCCAGCAGCCCGACGGGGGTTCGCACAGATACGCAGTATTTT	CASSPTGVRTDTQYF
TRBV19	.	TRBJ1-5	.	TGTGCCAGTAGTATATCCGGAGGTAGCAATCAGCCCCAGCATTTT	CASSISGGSNQPQHF
TRBV6-2/TRBV6-3	.	TRBJ2-6	.	TGTGCCAGCAGTTACTCGAGAGGGGCCGTAAGCTCTGGGGCCAACGTCCTGACTTTC	CASSYSRGAVSSGANVLTF
TRBV18	once	TRBJ2-3	.	TGTGCCAGCTCCCCGGGGGGCCTCACAGATACGCAGTATTTT	CASSPGGLTDTQYF
TRBV18	.	TRBJ2-1	.	TGTGCCAGCTCCTCGGGTAGCCTAAATGAGCAGTTCTTC	CASSSGSLNEQFF
TRBV28	.	TRBJ2-3	.	TGTGCCAGCAGAACGGACAGCAGCACAGATACGCAGTATTTT	CASRTDSSTDTQYF
TRBV3-1/TRBV3-2	.	TRBJ2-7	TRBD1	TGTGCCAGCAGCCACGGACAGGGGGCCTACGAGCAGTACTTC	CASSHGQGAYEQYF
TRBV2	.	TRBJ2-7	TRBD2	TGTGCCAGCAGCGGGACTAGCCTTGAGCAGTACTTC	CASSGTSLEQYF
TRBV28	.	TRBJ1-5	TRBD1	TGTGCCAGCAGTTTGTCATCCGGGACAGGGAACGGGCCCCAGCATTTT	CASSLSSGTGNGPQHF
TRBV24-1	.	TRBJ1-4	.	TGTGCCACCAGTGGACCGGAAGCGGGGAATGAAAAACTGTTTTTT	CATSGPEAGNEKLFF
TRBV29-1	.	TRBJ1-1	.	TGCAGCGTTACACCCGCTCCGGGGCAGGGTGAAGCTTTCTTT	CSVTPAPGQGEAFF
TRBV24-1	few	TRBJ1-5	.	TGTGCCACCAGTGATTTTAGGGACACCCGTAGTCAGCCCCAGCATTTT	CATSDFRDTRSQPQHF
TRBV18	.	TRBJ2-7	.	TGTGCCAGCTCCAGTGGGCCAGGGCGAGACGAGCAGTACTTC	CASSSGPGRDEQYF
TRBV7-9	.	TRBJ2-1	.	TGTGCCAGCAGCTACGGACAGTCCGGTGAGCAGTTCTTC	CASSYGQSGEQFF
TRBV6-5	.	TRBJ2-1	TRBD2	TGTGCCAGCAGCGTAGCGGGAGGCTACAATGAGCAGTTCTTC	CASSVAGGYNEQFF
TRBV30	few	TRBJ2-6	TRBD1	TGTGCCTGGGCCGGGACAGTTCCCTCTGGGGCCAACGTCCTGACTTTC	CAWAGTVPSGANVLTF
TRBV16	.	TRBJ2-1	.	TGTGCCAGCAGCCAAGACGGGAGTCCGAACAATGAGCAGTTCTTC	CASSQDGSPNNEQFF
TRBV5-4	few	TRBJ1-1	.	TGTGCCAGCAGCTTTAGGGCAGTGAACACTGAAGCTTTCTTT	CASSFRAVNTEAFF
TRBV5-6	.	TRBJ1-3	TRBD1	TGTGCCAGCAGCCAAACAGGGGTTGGAAACACCATATATTTT	CASSQTGVGNTIYF
TRBV24-1	.	TRBJ2-7	.	TGTGCCACCAGTGGCGGGACCTCCCCACCCTACGAGCAGTACTTC	CATSGGTSPPYEQYF
TRBV4-2	.	TRBJ2-1	.	TGTGCCAGCAGCCAAGATAGAGCGGATTACAATGAGCAGTTCTTC	CASSQDRADYNEQFF
TRBV7-8	once	TRBJ2-1	TRBD2	TGTGCCAGCAGCGCCCGGCTTAGCGGGCGTCATGAGCAGTTCTTC	CASSARLSGRHEQFF
TRBV18	.	TRBJ2-7	TRBD2	TGTGCCAGCTCGGGGCCACTAGCGGAGACCTACGAGCAGTACTTC	CASSGPLAETYEQYF
TRBV15	.	TRBJ2-1	TRBD1	TGTGCCACCAGCAGGGAGGACAGGGCCTACAATGAGCAGTTCTTC	CATSREDRAYNEQFF
TRBV7-6	.	TRBJ1-4	.	TGTGCCAGCAGCCCAGGCAAGGGTTGGAATGAAAAACTGTTTTTT	CASSPGKGWNEKLFF
TRBV10-3	.	TRBJ2-5	TRBD1	TGTGCCATCAGTGAGGGGGGGACAGGGGAAGAGACCCAGTACTTC	CAISEGGTGEETQYF
TRBV7-2	.	TRBJ2-1	.	TGTGCCAGCAGCCTTCAGGGGGGGACTAACAATGAGCAGTTCTTC	CASSLQGGTNNEQFF
TRBV6-5	.	TRBJ1-2	.	TGTGCCAGCAGAAGGGACTTCGCCTATGGCTACACCTTC	CASRRDFAYGYTF
TRBV5-1	.	TRBJ2-1	TRBD2	TGCGCCAGCAGCTTGGAGCTGCCAGCGGGAGGGAGGGACAATGAGCAGTTCTTC	CASSLELPAGGRDNEQFF
TRBV3-1/TRBV3-2	.	TRBJ2-3	TRBD2	TGTGCCAGCAGCCATCCCAGACTAGCGGGAGCGGGCACAGATACGCAGTATTTT	CASSHPRLAGAGTDTQYF
TRBV5-1	once	TRBJ2-1	.	TGCGCCAGCAGCTTAGGGACTCTCTCCTACAATGAGCAGTTCTTC	CASSLGTLSYNEQFF
TRBV9	.	TRBJ2-1	.	TGTGCCAGCAGCGTCCCAAAAGACGCCCCCTCCTACAATGAGCAGTTCTTC	CASSVPKDAPSYNEQFF
TRBV5-4	.	TRBJ2-3	.	TGTGCCAGCAGCTTGGGGGAGTCTCCTTATACGCAGTATTTT	CASSLGESPYTQYF